This T cell receptor beta chain was identified during a study of response to subunit inactivated influenza vaccine. Broader study findings: There was a suggestion from the authors that each seasonal influenza vaccination recruits few new T cells.

TCRdb fed the RT-PCR reads into MiXCR, producing one record per CDR3 protein. The sample has about 500,000 distinct CDR3 sequences, about 17% seen once. Of note for this clonotype: No antigen is known for it.

Germline CDR1 SGHTA, CDR2 FQGNSA. Trimming pared 3 bases from V and 2 bases from J, leaving 8 bases between. The CDR3 extends over 14 amino acids. The receptor was derived from a man in his fifties or sixties who received an inactivated influenza vaccine. The J gene is TRBJ2-1, the V gene TRBV7-2; D call uncertain. Sample: CD4+ T cells sorted from PBMCs, taken roughly 24 months after vaccination. CDR3 loop: CASSLEQPYNEQFF. The CDR3 DNA is TGTGCCAGCAGCTTGGAACAGCCCTACAATGAGCAGTTCTTC.